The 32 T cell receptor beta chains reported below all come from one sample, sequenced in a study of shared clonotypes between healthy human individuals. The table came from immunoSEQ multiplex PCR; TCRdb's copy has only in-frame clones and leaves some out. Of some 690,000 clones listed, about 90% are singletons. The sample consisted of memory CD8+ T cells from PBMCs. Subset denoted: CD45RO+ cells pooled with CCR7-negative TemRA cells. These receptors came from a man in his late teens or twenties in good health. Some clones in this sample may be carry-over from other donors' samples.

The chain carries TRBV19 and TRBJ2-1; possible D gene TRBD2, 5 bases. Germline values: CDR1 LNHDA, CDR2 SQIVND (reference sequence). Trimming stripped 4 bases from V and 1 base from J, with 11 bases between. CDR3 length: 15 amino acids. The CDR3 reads CASSTRETSYNEQFF. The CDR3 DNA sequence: TGTGCCAGTAGTACGAGGGAGACTTCCTACAATGAGCAGTTCTTC.

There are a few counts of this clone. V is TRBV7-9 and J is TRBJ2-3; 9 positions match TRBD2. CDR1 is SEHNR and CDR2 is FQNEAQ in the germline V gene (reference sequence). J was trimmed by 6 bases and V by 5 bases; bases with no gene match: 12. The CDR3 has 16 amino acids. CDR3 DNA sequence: TGTGCCAGCAGCCCGGGACTAGCCGTCTCGGGGGATACGCAGTATTTT. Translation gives CASSPGLAVSGDTQYF.

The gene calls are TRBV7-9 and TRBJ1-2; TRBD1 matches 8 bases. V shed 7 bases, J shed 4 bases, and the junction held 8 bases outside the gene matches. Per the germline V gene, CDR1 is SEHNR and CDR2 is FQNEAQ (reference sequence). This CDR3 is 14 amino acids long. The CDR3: CASNDRGLSYGYTF. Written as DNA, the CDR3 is TGTGCCAGCAACGACAGGGGACTATCCTATGGCTACACCTTC. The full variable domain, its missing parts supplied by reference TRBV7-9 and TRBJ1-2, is DTGVSQNPRHKITKRGQNVTFRCDPISEHNRLYWYRQTLGQGPEFLTYFQNEAQLEKSRLLSDRFSAERPKGSFSTLEIQRTEQGDSAMYLCASNDRGLSYGYTFGSGTRLTVV.

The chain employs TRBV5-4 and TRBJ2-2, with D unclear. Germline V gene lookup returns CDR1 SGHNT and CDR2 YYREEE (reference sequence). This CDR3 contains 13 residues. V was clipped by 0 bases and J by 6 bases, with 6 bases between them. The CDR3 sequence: CASSLASPGELFF. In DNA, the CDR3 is TGTGCCAGCAGCTTGGCGTCTCCCGGGGAGCTGTTTTTT.

CDR3 sequence: CASFDRAAGNTIYF. For the CDR3, the DNA is TGTGCCAGCTTCGACAGGGCAGCTGGAAACACCATATATTTT. The chain links TRBV6-6 to TRBJ1-3; 7 nucleotides line up with TRBD1. The ends lost 8 bases at V and 2 bases at J; junction bases unmatched: 6. Germline CDR1 reads MNHNY; CDR2 reads SVGAGI (reference sequence). The CDR3 spans 14 residues.

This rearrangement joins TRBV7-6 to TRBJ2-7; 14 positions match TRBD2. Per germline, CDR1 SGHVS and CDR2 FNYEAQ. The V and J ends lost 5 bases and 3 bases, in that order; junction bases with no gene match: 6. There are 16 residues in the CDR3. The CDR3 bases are TGTGCCAGCAGCCCCAGACTAGCGGGAGGGAACTACGAGCAGTACTTC. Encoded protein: CASSPRLAGGNYEQYF.

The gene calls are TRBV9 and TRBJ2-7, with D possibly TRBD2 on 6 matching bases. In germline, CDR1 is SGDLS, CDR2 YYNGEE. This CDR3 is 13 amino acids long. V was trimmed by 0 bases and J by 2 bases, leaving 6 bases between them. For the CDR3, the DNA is TGTGCCAGCAGCGTAGCGGGAGCCTACGAGCAGTACTTC. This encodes CASSVAGAYEQYF. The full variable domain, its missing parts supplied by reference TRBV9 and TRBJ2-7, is DSGVTQTPKHLITATGQRVTLRCSPRSGDLSVYWYQQSLDQGLQFLIQYYNGEERAKGNILERFSAQQFPDLHSELNLSSLELGDSALYFCASSVAGAYEQYFGPGTRLTVT.

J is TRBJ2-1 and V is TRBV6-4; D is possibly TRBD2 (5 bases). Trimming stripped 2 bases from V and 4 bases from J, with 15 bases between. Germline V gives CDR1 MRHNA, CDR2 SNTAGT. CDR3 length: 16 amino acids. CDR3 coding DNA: TGTGCCAGCAGTGACGGGTCGGTAGCGAGTTACAATGAGCAGTTCTTC. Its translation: CASSDGSVASYNEQFF.

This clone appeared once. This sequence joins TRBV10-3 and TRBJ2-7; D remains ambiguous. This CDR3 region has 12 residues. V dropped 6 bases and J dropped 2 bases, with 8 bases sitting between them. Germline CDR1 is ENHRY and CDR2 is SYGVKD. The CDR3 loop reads CAIRAATYEQYF. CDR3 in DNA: TGTGCCATCAGGGCAGCTACCTACGAGCAGTACTTC.

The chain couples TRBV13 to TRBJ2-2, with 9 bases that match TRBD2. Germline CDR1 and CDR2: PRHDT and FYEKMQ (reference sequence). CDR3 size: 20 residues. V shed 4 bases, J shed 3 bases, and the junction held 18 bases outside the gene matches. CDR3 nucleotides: TGTGCCAGCAGCTCGTATAGCGGGAGAGTGGGGGTTAGCGACACCGGGGAGCTGTTTTTT. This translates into CASSSYSGRVGVSDTGELFF.

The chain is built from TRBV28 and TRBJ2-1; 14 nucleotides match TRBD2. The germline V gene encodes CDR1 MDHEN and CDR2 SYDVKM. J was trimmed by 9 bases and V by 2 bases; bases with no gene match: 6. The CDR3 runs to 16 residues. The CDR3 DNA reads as TGTGCCAGCAGTTTACCCGGACTAGCGGGGGGAGGTGAGCAGTTCTTC. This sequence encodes CASSLPGLAGGGEQFF.

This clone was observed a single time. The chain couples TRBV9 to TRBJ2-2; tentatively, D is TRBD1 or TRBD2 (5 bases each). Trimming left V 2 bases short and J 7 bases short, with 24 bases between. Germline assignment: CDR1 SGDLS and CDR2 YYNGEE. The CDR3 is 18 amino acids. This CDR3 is CASSVPYGTSFVGGELFF. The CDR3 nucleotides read TGTGCCAGCAGCGTCCCCTACGGGACCTCTTTCGTGGGCGGGGAGCTGTTTTTT.

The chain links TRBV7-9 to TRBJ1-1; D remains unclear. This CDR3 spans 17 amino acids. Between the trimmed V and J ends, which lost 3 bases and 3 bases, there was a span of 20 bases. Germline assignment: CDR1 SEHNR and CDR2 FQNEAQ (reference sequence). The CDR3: CASSFPGGRKGHTEAFF. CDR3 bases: TGTGCCAGCAGCTTCCCTGGAGGCAGAAAGGGTCACACTGAAGCTTTCTTT. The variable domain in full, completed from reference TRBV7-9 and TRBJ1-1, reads DTGVSQNPRHKITKRGQNVTFRCDPISEHNRLYWYRQTLGQGPEFLTYFQNEAQLEKSRLLSDRFSAERPKGSFSTLEIQRTEQGDSAMYLCASSFPGGRKGHTEAFFGQGTRLTVV.

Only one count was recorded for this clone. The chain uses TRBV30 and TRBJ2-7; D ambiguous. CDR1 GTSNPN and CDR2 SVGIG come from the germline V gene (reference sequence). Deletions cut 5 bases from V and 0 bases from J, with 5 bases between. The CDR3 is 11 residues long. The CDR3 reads CAWAISYEQYF. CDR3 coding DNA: TGTGCCTGGGCCATCTCCTACGAGCAGTACTTC.

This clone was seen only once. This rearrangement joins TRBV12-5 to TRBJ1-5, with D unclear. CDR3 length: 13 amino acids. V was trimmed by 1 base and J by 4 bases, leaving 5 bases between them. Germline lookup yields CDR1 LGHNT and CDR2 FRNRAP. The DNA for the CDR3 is TGTGCTAGTGGTTTGGGGCTTAATCAGCCCCAGCATTTT. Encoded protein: CASGLGLNQPQHF. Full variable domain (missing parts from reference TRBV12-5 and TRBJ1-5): DARVTQTPRHKVTEMGQEVTMRCQPILGHNTVFWYRQTMMQGLELLAYFRNRAPLDDSGMPKDRFSAEMPDATLATLKIQPSEPRDSAVYFCASGLGLNQPQHFGDGTRLSIL.

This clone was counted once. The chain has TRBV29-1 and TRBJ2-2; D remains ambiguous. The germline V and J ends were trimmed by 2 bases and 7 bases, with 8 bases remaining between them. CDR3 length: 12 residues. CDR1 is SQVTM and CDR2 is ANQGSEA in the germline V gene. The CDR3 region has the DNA TGCAGCGTTGAATTGGGTCGCGGGGAGCTGTTTTTT. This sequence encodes CSVELGRGELFF.

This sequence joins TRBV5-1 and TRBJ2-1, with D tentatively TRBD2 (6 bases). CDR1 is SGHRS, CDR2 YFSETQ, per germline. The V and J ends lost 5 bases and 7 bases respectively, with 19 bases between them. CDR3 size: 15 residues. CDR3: CASSNIRERRNEQFF. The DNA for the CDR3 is TGCGCCAGCAGTAATATTCGGGAGAGGAGGAATGAGCAGTTCTTC.

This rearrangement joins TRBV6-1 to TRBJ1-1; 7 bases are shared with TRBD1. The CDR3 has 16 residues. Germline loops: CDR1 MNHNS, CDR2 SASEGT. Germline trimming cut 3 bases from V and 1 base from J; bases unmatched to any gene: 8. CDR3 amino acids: CASSEHRTGENTEAFF. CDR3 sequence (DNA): TGTGCCAGCAGTGAGCACCGTACAGGGGAGAACACTGAAGCTTTCTTT.

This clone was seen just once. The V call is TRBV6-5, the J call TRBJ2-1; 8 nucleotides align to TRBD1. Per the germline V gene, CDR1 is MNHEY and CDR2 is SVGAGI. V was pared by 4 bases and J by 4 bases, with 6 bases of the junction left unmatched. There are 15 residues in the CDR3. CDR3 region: CASSFSGGAYNEQFF. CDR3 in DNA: TGTGCCAGCAGTTTCTCAGGGGGCGCATACAATGAGCAGTTCTTC.

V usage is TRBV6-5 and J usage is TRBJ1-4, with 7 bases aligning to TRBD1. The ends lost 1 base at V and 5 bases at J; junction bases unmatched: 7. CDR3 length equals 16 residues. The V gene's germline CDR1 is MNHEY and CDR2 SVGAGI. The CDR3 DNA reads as TGTGCCAGCAGTTACTACCGAGGGACAGCAAATGAAAAACTGTTTTTT. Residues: CASSYYRGTANEKLFF.

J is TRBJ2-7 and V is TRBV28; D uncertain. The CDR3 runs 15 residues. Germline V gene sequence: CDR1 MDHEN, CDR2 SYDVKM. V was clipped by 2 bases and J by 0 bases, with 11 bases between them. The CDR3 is CASSLRREVSYEQYF. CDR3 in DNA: TGTGCCAGCAGTTTAAGACGCGAGGTCTCCTACGAGCAGTACTTC.

CDR3 nucleotide sequence: TGTGCCAGTAGTATCAGGTTTGAGGGGATCTCCTACGAGCAGTACTTC. Residues: CASSIRFEGISYEQYF. This chain links TRBV19 with TRBJ2-7; D may be TRBD1 or TRBD2 (5 bases each). Germline-derived CDR1 and CDR2 are LNHDA and SQIVND (reference sequence). The CDR3 loop spans 16 amino acids. V was shortened by 3 bases and J by 0 bases, with 15 bases between the two germline ends. Full variable domain (outside the CDR3, taken from reference TRBV19 and TRBJ2-7): DGGITQSPKYLFRKEGQNVTLSCEQNLNHDAMYWYRQDPGQGLRLIYYSQIVNDFQKGDIAEGYSVSREKKESFPLTVTSAQKNPTAFYLCASSIRFEGISYEQYFGPGTRLTVT.

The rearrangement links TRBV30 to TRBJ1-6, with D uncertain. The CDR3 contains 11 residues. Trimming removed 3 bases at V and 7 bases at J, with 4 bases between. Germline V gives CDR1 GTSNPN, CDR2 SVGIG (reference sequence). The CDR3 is CAWRENSPLHF. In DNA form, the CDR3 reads TGTGCCTGGAGGGAAAATTCACCCCTCCACTTT.

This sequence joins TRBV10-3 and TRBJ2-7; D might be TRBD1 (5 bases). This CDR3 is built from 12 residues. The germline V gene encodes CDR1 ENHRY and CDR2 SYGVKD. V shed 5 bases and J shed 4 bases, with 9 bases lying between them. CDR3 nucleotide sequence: TGTGCCATCAGTCCCGACAGATACGAGCAGTACTTC. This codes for CAISPDRYEQYF.

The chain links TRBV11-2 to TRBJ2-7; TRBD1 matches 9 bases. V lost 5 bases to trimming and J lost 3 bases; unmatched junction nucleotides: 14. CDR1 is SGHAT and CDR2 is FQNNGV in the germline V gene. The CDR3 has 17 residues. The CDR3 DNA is TGTGCCAGCAGCACGGGACAGGGCGGAGGAGGAGTCTACGAGCAGTACTTC. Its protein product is CASSTGQGGGGVYEQYF.

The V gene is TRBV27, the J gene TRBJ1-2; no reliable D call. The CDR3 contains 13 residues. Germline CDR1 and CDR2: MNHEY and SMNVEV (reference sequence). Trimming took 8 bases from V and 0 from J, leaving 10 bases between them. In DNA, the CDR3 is TGTGCCAGCCGAAACGGATCTAACTATGGCTACACCTTC. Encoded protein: CASRNGSNYGYTF.

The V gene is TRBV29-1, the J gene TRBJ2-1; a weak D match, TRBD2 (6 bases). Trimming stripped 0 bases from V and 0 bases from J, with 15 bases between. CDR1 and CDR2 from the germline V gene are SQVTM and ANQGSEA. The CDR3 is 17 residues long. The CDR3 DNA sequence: TGCAGCGTTGAAGACCCCTCCGAGCGGGTCTCCTACAATGAGCAGTTCTTC. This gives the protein CSVEDPSERVSYNEQFF.

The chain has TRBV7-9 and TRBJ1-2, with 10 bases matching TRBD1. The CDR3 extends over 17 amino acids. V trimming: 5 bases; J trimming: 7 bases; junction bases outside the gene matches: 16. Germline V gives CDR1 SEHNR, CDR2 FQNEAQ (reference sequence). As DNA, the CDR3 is TGTGCCAGCAGCACAGGGACAGGGGTCTCGTCTTCGGGTGGCTACACCTTC. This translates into CASSTGTGVSSSGGYTF.

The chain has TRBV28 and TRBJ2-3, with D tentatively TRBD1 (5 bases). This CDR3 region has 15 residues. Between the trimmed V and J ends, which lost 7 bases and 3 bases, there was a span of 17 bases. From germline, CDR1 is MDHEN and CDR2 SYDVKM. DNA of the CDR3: TGTGCCAGCATCTGGGGCTCCTCAGGAACAGATACGCAGTATTTT. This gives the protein CASIWGSSGTDTQYF.

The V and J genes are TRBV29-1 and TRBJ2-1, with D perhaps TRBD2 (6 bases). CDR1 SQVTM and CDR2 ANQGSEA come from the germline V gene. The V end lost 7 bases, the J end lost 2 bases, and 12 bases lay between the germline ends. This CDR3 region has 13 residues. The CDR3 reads CSGLARTYNEQFF. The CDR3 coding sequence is TGCAGCGGTCTAGCGAGAACCTACAATGAGCAGTTCTTC.

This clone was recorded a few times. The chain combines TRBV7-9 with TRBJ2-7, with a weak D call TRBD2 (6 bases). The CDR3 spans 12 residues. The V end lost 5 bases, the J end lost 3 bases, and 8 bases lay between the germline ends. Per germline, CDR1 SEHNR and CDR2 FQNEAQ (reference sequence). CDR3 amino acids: CASSGRGYEQYF. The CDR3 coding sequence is TGTGCCAGCAGCGGGCGGGGCTACGAGCAGTACTTC.

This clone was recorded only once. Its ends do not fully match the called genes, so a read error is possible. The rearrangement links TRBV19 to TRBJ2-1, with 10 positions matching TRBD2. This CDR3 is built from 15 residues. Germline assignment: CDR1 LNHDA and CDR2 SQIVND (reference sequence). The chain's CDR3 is CASRIAGGSYNEQFF. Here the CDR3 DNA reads TGTGCCAGTAGAATAGCGGGAGGCTCCTACAATGAGCAGTTCTTC.